This T cell receptor (beta chain) was observed in a study of blood T cell repertoires in COVID-19. Assay used: immunoSEQ multiplex PCR; TCRdb lists only in-frame clones, some missing. This table holds 120,000 to 150,000 clones, around 76% found once. The V segment lost 2 bases and the J segment 3 bases; nucleotides outside the gene matches: 4. CDR1 LGHDT and CDR2 YNNKEL come from the germline V gene (reference sequence). The CDR3 extends over 14 amino acids. The sequenced material came from peripheral blood. This receptor was taken from a man aged 55 to 70 with acute or convalescent COVID-19. The rearrangement links TRBV3-1 (or the pseudogene TRBV3-2) to TRBJ2-7; 7 bases are shared with TRBD1. The CDR3 coding sequence is TGTGCCAGCAGCCAATCTCCAGGGGGCTACGAGCAGTACTTC. Its protein product is CASSQSPGGYEQYF.